The clone carrying this T cell receptor (beta chain) was detected many times. The data belong to a study of blood T cells in healthy people across ages. The CDR3 runs 14 residues. Germline V lookup: CDR1 KGHDR, CDR2 SFDVKD. Losses at the gene ends were 12 bases for V and 7 bases for J; bases not matched to a gene: 14. For the second PCR, which ran for 7 to 11 cycles, a sample-barcoded 5' primer and a J-beta primer mix were used. TCRdb passed the 5' RACE reads through MiXCR, listing each CDR3 protein once. Here the sample spans approximately 320,000 distinct CDR3 sequences, around 30% being singletons.

What was sequenced was blood. The rearrangement uses TRBV24-1 and TRBJ2-3; 8 nucleotides line up with TRBD1. The clonotype comes from a woman aged 70-85 years in good health. The CDR3 sequence: CAASSGTGGNTQYF. The CDR3 bases are TGTGCCGCCTCGTCCGGGACAGGCGGTAATACGCAGTATTTT.